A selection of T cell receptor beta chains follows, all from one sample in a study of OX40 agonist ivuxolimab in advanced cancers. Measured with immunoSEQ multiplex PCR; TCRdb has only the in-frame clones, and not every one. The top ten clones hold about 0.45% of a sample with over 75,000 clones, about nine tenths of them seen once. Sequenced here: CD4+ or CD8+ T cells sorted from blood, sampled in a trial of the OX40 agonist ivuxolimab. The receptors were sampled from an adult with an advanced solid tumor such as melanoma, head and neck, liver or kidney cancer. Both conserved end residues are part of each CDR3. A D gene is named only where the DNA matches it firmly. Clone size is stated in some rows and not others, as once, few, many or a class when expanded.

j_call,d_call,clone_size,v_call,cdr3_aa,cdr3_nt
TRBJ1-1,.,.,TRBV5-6,CASSSGAGLRTEAFF,TGTGCCAGCAGCTCTGGGGCAGGGTTGAGGACTGAAGCTTTCTTT
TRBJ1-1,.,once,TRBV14,CASDLGGGRTEAFF,TGTGCCAGCGATTTAGGAGGGGGGCGGACTGAAGCTTTCTTT
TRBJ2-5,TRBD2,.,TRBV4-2,CASSQVGTGGPETQYF,TGTGCCAGCAGCCAAGTGGGAACGGGGGGGCCAGAGACCCAGTACTTC
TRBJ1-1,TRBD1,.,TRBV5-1,CASSLPGQGKEVNTEAFF,TGCGCCAGCAGCTTACCGGGACAGGGAAAGGAGGTGAACACTGAAGCTTTCTTT
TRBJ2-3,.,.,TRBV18,CASSPKDADTQYF,TGTGCCAGCTCACCTAAGGACGCGGATACGCAGTATTTT
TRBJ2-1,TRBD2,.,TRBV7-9,CASIGGNTYNEQFF,TGTGCCAGCATCGGGGGGAATACCTACAATGAGCAGTTCTTC
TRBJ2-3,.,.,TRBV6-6,CASSGENTDTQYF,TGTGCCAGCTCGGGAGAAAACACAGATACGCAGTATTTT
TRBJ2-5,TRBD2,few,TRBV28,CASRPAGAAQETQYF,TGTGCCAGCAGACCAGCGGGGGCCGCCCAAGAGACCCAGTACTTC
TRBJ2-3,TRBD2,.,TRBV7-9,CASSLMAGGSTDTQYF,TGTGCCAGCAGCCTAATGGCGGGGGGGTCCACAGATACGCAGTATTTT
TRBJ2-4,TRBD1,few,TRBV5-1,CASSLGSRQGATKNIQYF,TGCGCCAGCAGCTTAGGTTCCAGACAGGGGGCTACCAAAAACATTCAGTACTTC
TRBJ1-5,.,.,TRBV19,CASSPTGRNQPQHF,TGTGCCAGTAGTCCTACAGGGAGGAATCAGCCCCAGCATTTT
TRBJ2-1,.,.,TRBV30,CAWSVRGGGRGLYNEQFF,TGTGCCTGGAGTGTACGCGGGGGAGGCAGGGGGCTGTACAATGAGCAGTTCTTC
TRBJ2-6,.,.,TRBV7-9,CASSPGGVSGANVLTF,TGTGCCAGCAGCCCGGGGGGCGTCTCTGGGGCCAACGTCCTGACTTTC
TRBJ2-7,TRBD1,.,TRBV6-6,CASSFGQDRSYEQYF,TGTGCCAGCAGTTTCGGACAGGACCGTTCCTACGAGCAGTACTTC
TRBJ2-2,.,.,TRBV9,CASSVNSGSNTGELFF,TGTGCCAGCAGCGTGAATTCCGGTTCCAACACCGGGGAGCTGTTTTTT
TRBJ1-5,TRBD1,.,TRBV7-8,CASSRDRPYSNQPQHF,TGTGCCAGCAGCCGGGACAGGCCTTATAGCAATCAGCCCCAGCATTTT
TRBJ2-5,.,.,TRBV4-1,CASSQDERQETQYF,TGCGCCAGCAGCCAAGACGAGAGACAAGAGACCCAGTACTTC
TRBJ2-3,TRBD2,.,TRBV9,CASSGLAGGEDTQYF,TGTGCCAGCAGCGGACTAGCGGGGGGGGAAGATACGCAGTATTTT
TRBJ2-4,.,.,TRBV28,CASKGGGKNIQYF,TGTGCCAGCAAAGGGGGTGGCAAAAACATTCAGTACTTC
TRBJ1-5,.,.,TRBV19,CASSPGRGQPQHF,TGTGCCAGTAGTCCCGGACGTGGGCAGCCCCAGCATTTT
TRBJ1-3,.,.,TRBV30,CAWSVRTGNTIYF,TGTGCCTGGAGTGTGCGGACTGGAAACACCATATATTTT
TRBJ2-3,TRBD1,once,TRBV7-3,CASSFFGNRGYVTDTQYF,TGTGCCAGCAGCTTTTTCGGCAACAGGGGGTATGTCACAGATACGCAGTATTTT
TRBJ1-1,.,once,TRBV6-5,CASSWGRVGTEAFF,TGTGCCAGCAGTTGGGGTCGAGTCGGCACTGAAGCTTTCTTT
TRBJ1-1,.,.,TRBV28,CASVSRYEAFF,TGTGCCAGCGTTAGTCGATATGAAGCTTTCTTT
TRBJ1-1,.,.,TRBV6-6,CASSYWGGEAFF,TGTGCCAGCAGTTATTGGGGTGGGGAAGCTTTCTTT
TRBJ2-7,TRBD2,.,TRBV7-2,CASSLRLAGVNEQYF,TGTGCCAGCAGCCTAAGACTAGCGGGAGTAAACGAGCAGTACTTC
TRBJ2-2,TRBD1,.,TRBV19,CASRSGQVNTGELFF,TGTGCCAGTAGGTCGGGACAGGTGAACACCGGGGAGCTGTTTTTT
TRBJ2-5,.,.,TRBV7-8,CATRVGETQYF,TGTGCCACCCGAGTCGGAGAGACCCAGTACTTC
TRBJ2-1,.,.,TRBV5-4,CACWDPLGEQFF,TGTGCCTGTTGGGACCCACTTGGGGAGCAGTTCTTC
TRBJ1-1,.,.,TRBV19,CASSAIAGNTEAFF,TGTGCCAGTAGTGCCATTGCGGGGAACACTGAAGCTTTCTTT
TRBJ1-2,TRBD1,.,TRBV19,CASSVGTASNYGYTF,TGTGCCAGTAGTGTCGGGACAGCTTCTAACTATGGCTACACCTTC
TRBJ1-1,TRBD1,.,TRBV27,CASRRQGWTEAFF,TGTGCCAGCAGAAGACAGGGATGGACTGAAGCTTTCTTT
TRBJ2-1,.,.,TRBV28,CASSYWAGSSYNEQFF,TGTGCCAGCAGTTATTGGGCAGGGAGCTCCTACAATGAGCAGTTCTTC
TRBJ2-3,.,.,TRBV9,CASSAGLPDTQYF,TGTGCCAGCAGCGCAGGGTTACCAGATACGCAGTATTTT
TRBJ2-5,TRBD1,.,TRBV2,CASTWTGEETQYF,TGTGCCAGCACCTGGACAGGGGAAGAGACCCAGTACTTC
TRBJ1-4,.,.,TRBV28,CASSLNQAATNEKLFF,TGTGCCAGCAGTTTAAACCAGGCTGCAACTAATGAAAAACTGTTTTTT
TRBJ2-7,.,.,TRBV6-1,CASITTVRNEQYF,TGTGCCAGCATCACTACTGTAAGGAACGAGCAGTACTTC
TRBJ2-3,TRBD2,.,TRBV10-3,CAIKTGLAGVHTDTQYF,TGTGCCATAAAAACCGGACTAGCGGGAGTGCACACAGATACGCAGTATTTT
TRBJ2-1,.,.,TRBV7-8,CASSLAFDEQFF,TGTGCCAGCAGCTTAGCATTTGATGAGCAGTTCTTC
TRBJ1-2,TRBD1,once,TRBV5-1,CASSSEAGGARDGYTF,TGCGCCAGCAGCTCCGAAGCAGGGGGCGCAAGGGATGGCTACACCTTC
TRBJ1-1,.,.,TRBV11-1,CASSSHEGLPNTEAFF,TGTGCCAGCAGCTCCCACGAGGGGCTCCCGAACACTGAAGCTTTCTTT
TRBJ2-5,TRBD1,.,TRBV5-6,CASSPTPGTGVQETQYF,TGTGCCAGCAGCCCGACCCCCGGGACAGGGGTCCAAGAGACCCAGTACTTC
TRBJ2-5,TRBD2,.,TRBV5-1,CASSLGGGGLAGETQYF,TGCGCCAGCAGCTTGGGAGGCGGGGGGCTAGCTGGAGAGACCCAGTACTTC
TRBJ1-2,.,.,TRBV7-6,CASSPNRAGNYGYTF,TGTGCCAGCAGCCCTAACAGGGCAGGTAACTATGGCTACACCTTC
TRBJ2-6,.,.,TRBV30,CAQDGSGANVLTF,TGTGCTCAGGACGGCTCTGGGGCCAACGTCCTGACTTTC
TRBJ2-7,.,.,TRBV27,CASSYAPPGGRSVEQYF,TGTGCCAGCAGTTATGCCCCTCCGGGCGGGCGCTCGGTCGAGCAGTACTTC
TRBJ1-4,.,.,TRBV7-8,CASSLGEYGQGDEKLFF,TGTGCCAGCAGCTTAGGGGAATACGGGCAGGGTGATGAAAAACTGTTTTTT
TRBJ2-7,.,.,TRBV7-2,CASSPRSAGHYEQYF,TGTGCCAGCAGCCCTCGGAGCGCGGGGCACTACGAGCAGTACTTC
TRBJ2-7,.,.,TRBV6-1,CASSEFYEQYF,TGTGCCAGCAGTGAATTCTACGAGCAGTACTTC
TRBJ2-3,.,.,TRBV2,CASSWHPSTDTQYF,TGTGCCAGCAGCTGGCACCCCAGCACAGATACGCAGTATTTT